This T cell receptor (beta chain) is drawn from a study of blood T cell repertoires in COVID-19. As for the study in general: Whether acute or convalescent, the COVID-19 samples came from the United States, Italy and Spain. Sample material is recorded as cDNA or gDNA derived from T cells, B-cell-depleted T cells, or PBMCs.

CDR1 and CDR2 (germline): SNHLY, FYNNEI. Trimming cost V 3 bases and J 5 bases; bases outside gene matches: 4. There are 14 residues in the CDR3. Repertoires were generated with immunoSEQ multiplex PCR, while TCRdb's copy carries only in-frame clones and drops some. Of 380,000 or so clones in the sample, 75% to 90% were seen once. This chain uses TRBV2 with TRBJ1-5; 7 nucleotides agree with TRBD1. The sequence came from a woman aged 55-75 years with COVID-19, enrolled during active disease. Sequenced: peripheral blood. CDR3 DNA sequence: TGTGCCAGCAGTGATGACAGGGTCTATCAGCCCCAGCATTTT. Protein product: CASSDDRVYQPQHF. The variable domain in full, completed from reference TRBV2 and TRBJ1-5, reads EPEVTQTPSHQVTQMGQEVILRCVPISNHLYFYWYRQILGQKVEFLVSFYNNEISEKSEIFDDQFSVERPDGSNFTLKIRSTKLEDSAMYFCASSDDRVYQPQHFGDGTRLSIL.